This TCR beta chain was observed in a study of shared clonotypes between healthy human individuals. V was clipped by 0 bases and J by 3 bases, with 8 bases between them. Germline-derived CDR1 and CDR2 are MNHEY and SVGAGI. CDR3 length equals 14 residues. The healthy adult donors were HIV-negative and reported no recent acute infections or vaccinations. Assay runs were performed at deep level. Produced via immunoSEQ multiplex PCR; TCRdb's table is partial and in-frame only. The sample contains 1.5 million to 1.9 million clones, 98% of which appear only once. The source is a man aged 30-40 years in good health. The chain has TRBV6-5 and TRBJ1-1, with D perhaps matching TRBD1 (5 bases). Sequences were obtained from naive CD4+ T cells sorted from blood. The subset: CD45RA+ positively selected. CDR3: CASSYSGPYTEAFF. In DNA, the CDR3 is TGTGCCAGCAGTTACTCGGGGCCCTACACTGAAGCTTTCTTT.